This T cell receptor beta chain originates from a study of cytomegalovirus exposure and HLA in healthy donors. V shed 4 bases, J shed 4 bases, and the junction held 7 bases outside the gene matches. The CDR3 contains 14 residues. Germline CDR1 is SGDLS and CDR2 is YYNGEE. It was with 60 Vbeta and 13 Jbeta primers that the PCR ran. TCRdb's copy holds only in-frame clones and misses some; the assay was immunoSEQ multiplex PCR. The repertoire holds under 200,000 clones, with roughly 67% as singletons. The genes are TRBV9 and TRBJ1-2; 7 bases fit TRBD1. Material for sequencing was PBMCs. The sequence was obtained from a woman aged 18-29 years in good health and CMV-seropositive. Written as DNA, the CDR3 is TGTGCCAGCAGCTCCGGGACAGACAGCTATGGCTACACCTTC. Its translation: CASSSGTDSYGYTF.